This entry features one T cell receptor (beta chain) sequence. Its specificity is not known. During its preparation, the TCRbeta library received unique molecular identifiers. MiXCR, run by TCRdb on the PCR reads, gives a single entry per CDR3 protein. The sample has 250,000 to 400,000 distinct CDR3 sequences, roughly 25% seen once; the top ten hold over 9.5%. This specimen belongs to a study of T-cell reconstitution after alpha-beta-depleted transplantation in children. Findings and limits, study-wide: Expanded clones from the graft, numbering several hundred, reportedly supplied alpha-beta T cells about two months after transplant.

V was clipped by 6 bases and J by 8 bases; unmatched bases: 5. In germline, CDR1 is MNHEY, CDR2 SVGEGT. This CDR3 comprises 13 residues. This rearrangement joins TRBV6-2 or TRBV6-3 to TRBJ2-1, with TRBD2 matching 9 bases. The input for sequencing was PBMCs, mostly from graft donor cells, taken 180 days after TCRalphabeta/CD19-depleted stem cell transplant. The clonotype originates from a male patient between 5 and 17 years old who had a stem cell transplant for acute lymphoblastic leukemia, so the T cells may come from the graft donor. CDR3 DNA sequence: TGTGCCAGCAGAGGGACTAGCTGGCATGAGCAGTTCTTC. Translation: CASRGTSWHEQFF.